What follows are 9 T cell receptor beta chains derived from one specimen sequenced in a study of long-term antiretroviral therapy in people with HIV. At the survey level, the v3.0 immunoSEQ assay was run. Only in-frame clones appear in the TCRdb table, and some are missing; sequencing was by immunoSEQ multiplex PCR. The data hold tens of thousands of clones, with around 86% observed a single time. This specimen was unsorted PBMCs, taken 0.2 years before starting antiretroviral therapy. The receptors shown here come from a man in his late teens or twenties with HIV.

This chain uses TRBV18 with TRBJ1-1; D is perhaps TRBD1 (5 bases). The CDR3 length is 15 residues. Trimming removed 3 bases at V and 9 bases at J, with 20 bases between. Looked up from germline, CDR1 is KGHSH and CDR2 is LQKENI. The CDR3 DNA reads TGTGCCAGCTCACCGGAAGACAGCCGAAGCACCCAAGCTTTCTTT. Amino acids: CASSPEDSRSTQAFF.

The chain uses TRBV7-2 and TRBJ2-2; the D is unclear. Germline loops: CDR1 SGHTA, CDR2 FQGNSA. The CDR3 totals 15 residues. Deletions cut 1 base from V and 1 base from J, with 7 bases between. CDR3 DNA: TGTGCCAGCAGCTTAGAGGGAAGGAACACCGGGGAGCTGTTTTTT. It is translated as CASSLEGRNTGELFF.

This clone was recorded a few times. The gene calls are TRBV2 and TRBJ1-6; 8 bases agree with TRBD1. The CDR3 extends over 15 amino acids. In germline, CDR1 is SNHLY, CDR2 FYNNEI. J gave up 7 bases and V 4 bases, and 6 bases lay outside the gene matches. Here the CDR3 reads CASSGTGFGNSPLHF. CDR3 nucleotide sequence: TGTGCCAGCAGTGGGACAGGGTTTGGCAATTCACCCCTCCACTTT.

This clone was seen a handful of times. The J gene is TRBJ2-7, the V gene TRBV14; D is possibly TRBD2 (7 bases). Germline CDR1 reads SGHDN; CDR2 reads FVKESK. The CDR3 is 16 amino acids. The V end lost 0 bases, the J end lost 5 bases, and 17 bases lay between the germline ends. The CDR3 nucleotides read TGTGCCAGCAGCCAAGATGCGGGGGCGTATTATCACGAGCAGTACTTC. Protein: CASSQDAGAYYHEQYF.

The chain links TRBV14 to TRBJ2-2; D gene uncertain. V lost 1 base and J 6 bases, leaving 12 bases between the germline ends. Germline lookup yields CDR1 SGHDN and CDR2 FVKESK. The CDR3 is 15 amino acids. The DNA for the CDR3 is TGTGCCAGCAGCCAAGGGCGAGCCCTTGCCGGGGAGCTGTTTTTT. It yields the protein CASSQGRALAGELFF.

V gene TRBV29-1 combines with J gene TRBJ2-7, with 9 bases matching TRBD2. CDR1 and CDR2 (germline): SQVTM, ANQGSEA. The trim removed 8 bases at V and 2 bases at J, leaving 7 bases unmatched. CDR3 size: 13 residues. Written as DNA, the CDR3 is TGCAGCCCCCTGACTAGCGGAGCCTACGAGCAGTACTTC. Translating it yields CSPLTSGAYEQYF.

This sequence joins TRBV14 and TRBJ1-1; D gene ambiguous. Germline V gene lookup returns CDR1 SGHDN and CDR2 FVKESK. The CDR3 sequence is 13 residues long. Between the trimmed V and J ends, which lost 6 bases and 1 base, there was a span of 9 bases. The CDR3, as DNA: TGTGCCAGCAGACCCCTCGGGAACACTGAAGCTTTCTTT. Translated: CASRPLGNTEAFF.

The V and J genes are TRBV30 and TRBJ1-2; the D gene is possibly TRBD1 (5 bases). The germline V gene has CDR1 GTSNPN and CDR2 SVGIG (reference sequence). CDR3 length: 12 residues. The V end was cut by 4 bases, the J end by 3 bases, with 9 bases between. CDR3 bases: TGTGCCTGGATTGGGGGATACTATGGCTACACCTTC. This codes for CAWIGGYYGYTF.

V usage is TRBV6-6 and J usage is TRBJ2-7; TRBD2 is a possible D gene (6 bases). This CDR3 spans 14 amino acids. The germline V gene encodes CDR1 MNHNY and CDR2 SVGAGI (reference sequence). Trimming took 8 bases from V and 3 from J, leaving 17 bases between them. DNA for the CDR3: TGTGCCAGCGGGGGGACGGAAAAACACTACGAGCAGTACTTC. Translation gives CASGGTEKHYEQYF.